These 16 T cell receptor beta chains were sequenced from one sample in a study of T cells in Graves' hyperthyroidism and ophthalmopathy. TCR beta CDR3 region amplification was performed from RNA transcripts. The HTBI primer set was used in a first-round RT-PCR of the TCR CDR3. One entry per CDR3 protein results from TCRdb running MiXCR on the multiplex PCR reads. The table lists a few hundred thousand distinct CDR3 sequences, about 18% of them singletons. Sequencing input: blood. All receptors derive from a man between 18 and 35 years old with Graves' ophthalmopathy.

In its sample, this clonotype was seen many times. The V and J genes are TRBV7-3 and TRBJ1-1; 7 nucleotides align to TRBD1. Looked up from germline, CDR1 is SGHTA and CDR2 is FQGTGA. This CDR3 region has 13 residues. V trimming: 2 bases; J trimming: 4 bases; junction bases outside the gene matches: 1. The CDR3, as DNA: TGTGCCAGCAGCTTAGACAGGGTCACTGAAGCTTTCTTT. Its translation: CASSLDRVTEAFF.

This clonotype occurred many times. This CDR3 reads CASSSTGGLQETQYF. CDR3 in DNA: TGTGCCAGCTCATCGACAGGGGGCCTCCAAGAGACCCAGTACTTC. This sequence joins TRBV18 and TRBJ2-5, with 10 bases fitting TRBD1. V gave up 5 bases and J gave up 1 base; unmatched junction bases: 4. CDR1 and CDR2 (germline): KGHSH, LQKENI. The CDR3 extends over 15 amino acids.

The CDR3 DNA is TGTGCCAGCAGCCCCCAATCACAGGGGGCGGACACCATATATTTT. Protein product: CASSPQSQGADTIYF. V and J are TRBV9 and TRBJ1-3; 9 bases agree with TRBD1. Germline loops: CDR1 SGDLS, CDR2 YYNGEE. With V trimmed by 4 bases and J by 8 bases, 10 bases remained unmatched. The CDR3 extends over 15 amino acids.

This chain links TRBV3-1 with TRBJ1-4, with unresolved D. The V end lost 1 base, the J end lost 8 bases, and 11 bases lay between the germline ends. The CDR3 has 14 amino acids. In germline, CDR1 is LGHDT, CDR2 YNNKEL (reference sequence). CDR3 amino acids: CASSQAGIGEKLFF. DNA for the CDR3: TGTGCCAGCAGCCAAGCAGGCATCGGGGAAAAACTGTTTTTT.

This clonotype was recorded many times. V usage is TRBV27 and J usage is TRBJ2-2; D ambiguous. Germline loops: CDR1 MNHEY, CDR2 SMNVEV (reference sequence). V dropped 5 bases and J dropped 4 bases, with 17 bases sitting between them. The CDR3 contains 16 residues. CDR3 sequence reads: CASSPPDWSGTGELFF. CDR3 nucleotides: TGTGCCAGCAGTCCTCCTGACTGGTCGGGCACCGGGGAGCTGTTTTTT.

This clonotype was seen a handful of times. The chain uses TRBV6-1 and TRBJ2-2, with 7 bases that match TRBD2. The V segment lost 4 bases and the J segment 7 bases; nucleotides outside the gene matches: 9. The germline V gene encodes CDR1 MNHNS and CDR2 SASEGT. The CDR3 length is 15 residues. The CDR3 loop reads CASSVAGVSLGELFF. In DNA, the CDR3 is TGTGCCAGCAGTGTGGCGGGGGTCTCCCTCGGGGAGCTGTTTTTT.

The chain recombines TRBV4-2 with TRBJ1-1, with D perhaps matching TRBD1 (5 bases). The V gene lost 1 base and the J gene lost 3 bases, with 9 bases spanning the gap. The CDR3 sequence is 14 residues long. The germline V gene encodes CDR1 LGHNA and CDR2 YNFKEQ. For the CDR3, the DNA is TGTGCCAGCAGCCAAGCAAGAGGGGACACTGAAGCTTTCTTT. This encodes CASSQARGDTEAFF.

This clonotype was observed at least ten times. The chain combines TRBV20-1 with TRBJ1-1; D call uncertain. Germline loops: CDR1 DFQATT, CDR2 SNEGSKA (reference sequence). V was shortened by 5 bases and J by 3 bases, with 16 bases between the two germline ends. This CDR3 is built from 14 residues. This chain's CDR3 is CSAELQTRDTEAFF. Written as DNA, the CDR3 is TGCAGTGCTGAGCTTCAGACACGGGACACTGAAGCTTTCTTT.

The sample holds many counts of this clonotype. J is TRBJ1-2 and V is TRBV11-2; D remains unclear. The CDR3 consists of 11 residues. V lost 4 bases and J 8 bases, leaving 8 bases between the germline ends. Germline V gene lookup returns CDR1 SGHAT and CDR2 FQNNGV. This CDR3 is CASSSPPGYTF. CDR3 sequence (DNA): TGTGCCAGCAGCTCGCCCCCCGGCTACACCTTC.

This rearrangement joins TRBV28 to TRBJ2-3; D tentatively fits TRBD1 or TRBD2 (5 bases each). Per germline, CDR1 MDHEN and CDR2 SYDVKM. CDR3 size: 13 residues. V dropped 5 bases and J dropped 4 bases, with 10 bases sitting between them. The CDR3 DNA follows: TGTGCCAGCAGTGGCCGGGACGCAGATACGCAGTATTTT. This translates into CASSGRDADTQYF. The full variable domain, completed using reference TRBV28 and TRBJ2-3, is DVKVTQSSRYLVKRTGEKVFLECVQDMDHENMFWYRQDPGLGLRLIYFSYDVKMKEKGDIPEGYSVSREKKERFSLILESASTNQTSMYLCASSGRDADTQYFGPGTRLTVL.

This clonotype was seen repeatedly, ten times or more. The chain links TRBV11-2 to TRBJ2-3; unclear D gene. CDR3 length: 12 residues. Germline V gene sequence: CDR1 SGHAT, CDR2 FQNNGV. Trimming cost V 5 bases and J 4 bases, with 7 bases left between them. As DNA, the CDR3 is TGTGCCAGCAGCGACCCCCCAGATACGCAGTATTTT. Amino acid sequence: CASSDPPDTQYF.

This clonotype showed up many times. The CDR3 spells CASSLSFRIAGLGNEQFF. The CDR3 DNA reads as TGTGCCAGCAGTCTCTCTTTCCGGATAGCGGGGTTAGGCAATGAGCAGTTCTTC. The V gene is TRBV28, the J gene TRBJ2-1, with 8 bases identical to TRBD2. The V gene end was trimmed by 5 bases and the J gene end by 6 bases; junction bases not matched to a gene: 18. The CDR3 covers 18 residues. Germline loops: CDR1 MDHEN, CDR2 SYDVKM. Full variable domain (rest looked up from reference TRBV28 and TRBJ2-1): DVKVTQSSRYLVKRTGEKVFLECVQDMDHENMFWYRQDPGLGLRLIYFSYDVKMKEKGDIPEGYSVSREKKERFSLILESASTNQTSMYLCASSLSFRIAGLGNEQFFGPGTRLTVL.

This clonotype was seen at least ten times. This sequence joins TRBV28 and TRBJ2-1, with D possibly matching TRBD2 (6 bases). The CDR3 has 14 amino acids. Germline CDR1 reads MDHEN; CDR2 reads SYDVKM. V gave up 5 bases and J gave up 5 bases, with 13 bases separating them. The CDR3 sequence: CASSHPEGHNEQFF. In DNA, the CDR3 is TGTGCCAGCAGTCATCCGGAGGGGCACAATGAGCAGTTCTTC.

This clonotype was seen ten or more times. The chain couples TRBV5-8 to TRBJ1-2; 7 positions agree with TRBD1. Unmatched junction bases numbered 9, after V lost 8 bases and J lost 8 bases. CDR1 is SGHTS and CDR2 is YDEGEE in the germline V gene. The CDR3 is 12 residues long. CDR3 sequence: CASKYGTEGYTF. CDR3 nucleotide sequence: TGTGCCAGTAAATACGGGACAGAGGGCTACACCTTC.

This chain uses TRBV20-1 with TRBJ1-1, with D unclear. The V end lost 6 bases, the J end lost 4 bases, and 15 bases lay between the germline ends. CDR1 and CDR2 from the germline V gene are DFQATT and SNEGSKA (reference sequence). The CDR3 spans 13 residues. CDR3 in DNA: TGCAGTGCCCAGAGCTCGGGAGGCACTGAAGCTTTCTTT. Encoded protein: CSAQSSGGTEAFF.

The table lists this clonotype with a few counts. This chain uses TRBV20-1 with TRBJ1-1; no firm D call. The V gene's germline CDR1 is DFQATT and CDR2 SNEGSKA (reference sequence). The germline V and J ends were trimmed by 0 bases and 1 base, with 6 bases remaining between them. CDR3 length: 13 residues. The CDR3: CSARDGQNTEAFF. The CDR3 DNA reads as TGCAGTGCTAGAGATGGCCAGAACACTGAAGCTTTCTTT.